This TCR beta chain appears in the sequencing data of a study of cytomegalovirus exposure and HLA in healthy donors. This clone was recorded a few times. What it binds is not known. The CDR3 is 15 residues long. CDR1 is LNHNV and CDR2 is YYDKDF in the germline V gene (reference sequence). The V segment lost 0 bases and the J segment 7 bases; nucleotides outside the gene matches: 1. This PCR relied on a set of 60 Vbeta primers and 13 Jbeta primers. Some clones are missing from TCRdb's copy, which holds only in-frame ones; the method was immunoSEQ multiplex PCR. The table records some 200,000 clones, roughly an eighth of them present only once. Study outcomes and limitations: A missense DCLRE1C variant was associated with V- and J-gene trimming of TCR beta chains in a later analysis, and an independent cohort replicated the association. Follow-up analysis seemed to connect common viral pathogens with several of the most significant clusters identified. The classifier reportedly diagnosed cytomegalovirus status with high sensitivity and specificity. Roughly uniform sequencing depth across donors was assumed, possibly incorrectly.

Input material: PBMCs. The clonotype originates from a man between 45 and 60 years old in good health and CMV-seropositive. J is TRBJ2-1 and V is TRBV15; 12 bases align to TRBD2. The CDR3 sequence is CATSRELAGGNEQFF. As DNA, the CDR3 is TGTGCCACCAGCAGAGAACTAGCGGGGGGTAATGAGCAGTTCTTC.